A selection of T cell receptor beta chains follows, all from one sample in a study of blood T cell repertoires in COVID-19. The data were produced by immunoSEQ multiplex PCR, yet TCRdb's version contains in-frame clones alone and is incomplete. The sample holds 55,000 or so clones, under 85% seen once. The specimen sequenced was peripheral blood. The receptor source for this set is a man aged 55 to 69 with acute or convalescent COVID-19. Both conserved end residues are part of each CDR3. Fields, in order: D gene, V gene, clone size, J gene, CDR3 protein, CDR3 DNA. The D gene is left open where the match is weak. Clone size is stated in some rows and not others, as once, few, many or a class when expanded.

-	TRBV28	few	TRBJ1-2	CASAEQGKNGYTF	TGTGCCAGTGCAGAACAGGGAAAAAATGGCTACACCTTC
-	TRBV4-1	-	TRBJ2-1	CASSQLDLLIYNEQFF	TGCGCCAGCAGCCAACTAGACTTGTTGATTTACAATGAGCAGTTCTTC
-	TRBV5-1	medium-sized	TRBJ2-2	CASSLAWGQRNTGELFF	TGCGCCAGCAGCTTGGCCTGGGGACAAAGAAACACCGGGGAGCTGTTTTTT
-	TRBV7-2	-	TRBJ1-5	CASSFGLGSNQPQHF	TGTGCCAGCAGCTTCGGACTGGGTAGCAATCAGCCCCAGCATTTT
TRBD1	TRBV7-9	-	TRBJ1-1	CASSLVRTGGTTEAFF	TGTGCCAGCAGCTTAGTGCGGACAGGGGGCACCACTGAAGCTTTCTTT
TRBD1	TRBV14	-	TRBJ1-2	CASSHRDRAPPNYGYTF	TGTGCCAGCAGCCATAGGGACAGGGCCCCTCCTAACTATGGCTACACCTTC
-	TRBV28	-	TRBJ1-6	CASSLGGGFRINSPLHF	TGTGCCAGCAGTTTGGGGGGGGGATTCAGAATTAATTCACCCCTCCACTTT
-	TRBV4-2	-	TRBJ1-5	CASSQPPDQPQHF	TGTGCCAGCAGCCAACCGCCAGATCAGCCCCAGCATTTT
TRBD1	TRBV24-1	-	TRBJ1-1	CATSDGLTGVGTEAFF	TGTGCCACCAGTGATGGCCTAACAGGGGTTGGGACTGAAGCTTTCTTT
TRBD2	TRBV5-1	few	TRBJ2-7	CASSLTDGGVHEQYF	TGCGCCAGCAGCTTGACCGACGGGGGGGTCCACGAGCAGTACTTC
-	TRBV11-2	-	TRBJ2-5	CASSTRSFRQETQYF	TGTGCCAGCAGCACCCGGAGCTTCCGACAAGAGACCCAGTACTTC
-	TRBV10-3	-	TRBJ2-5	CAISYQGSGETQYF	TGTGCCATCAGTTACCAGGGGTCCGGCGAGACCCAGTACTTC
-	TRBV29-1	-	TRBJ1-1	CSVSAGNANTEAFF	TGCAGCGTTTCTGCAGGGAATGCGAACACTGAAGCTTTCTTT
TRBD1	TRBV2	-	TRBJ2-7	CASSLRGLYSEQYF	TGTGCCAGCAGCCTCAGGGGGCTCTACTCCGAGCAGTACTTC
TRBD2	TRBV29-1	-	TRBJ2-5	CSVFDGGETQYF	TGCAGCGTCTTCGACGGGGGGGAGACCCAGTACTTC
TRBD1	TRBV18	-	TRBJ1-5	CASSPQGGQPQHF	TGTGCCAGCTCACCTCAGGGGGGTCAGCCCCAGCATTTT
TRBD2	TRBV24-1	-	TRBJ2-1	CATSDISGGDYNEQFF	TGTGCCACCAGTGATATTAGCGGGGGAGACTACAATGAGCAGTTCTTC
-	TRBV6-1	-	TRBJ2-7	CASRTDRTRYEQYF	TGTGCCAGCAGGACAGACAGGACGCGGTACGAGCAGTACTTC
-	TRBV6-5	-	TRBJ1-4	CASSYSREKLFF	TGTGCCAGCAGTTACTCTCGGGAAAAACTGTTTTTT
-	TRBV4-1	-	TRBJ2-7	CASSQDKDRPYEQYF	TGCGCCAGCAGCCAAGACAAGGACAGACCCTACGAGCAGTACTTC
TRBD2	TRBV5-1	-	TRBJ2-1	CASSLAASGGVVDEQFF	TGCGCCAGCAGCTTGGCGGCTAGCGGGGGGGTTGTCGATGAGCAGTTCTTC
TRBD1	TRBV5-1	-	TRBJ1-4	CASSSGQGEKLFF	TGCGCCAGCAGCTCAGGACAGGGGGAAAAACTGTTTTTT
TRBD1	TRBV5-4	-	TRBJ2-5	CASSPKTGGGGETQYF	TGTGCCAGCAGCCCGAAGACAGGGGGAGGAGGGGAGACCCAGTACTTC
TRBD2	TRBV5-6	once	TRBJ2-1	CASSSWTRKNNEQFF	TGTGCCAGCAGCTCGTGGACTAGGAAGAACAATGAGCAGTTCTTC
-	TRBV10-2	-	TRBJ2-7	CASSESSPGAYEQYF	TGCGCCAGCAGTGAGTCCAGCCCGGGGGCCTACGAGCAGTACTTC
-	TRBV6-5	-	TRBJ2-7	CASSYSGTLYEQYF	TGTGCCAGCAGTTACTCCGGGACTCTATACGAGCAGTACTTC
TRBD1	TRBV4-1	-	TRBJ1-6	CASRPTGVTYNSPLHF	TGCGCCAGCAGACCGACAGGGGTTACCTATAATTCACCCCTCCACTTT
-	TRBV6-5	few	TRBJ2-7	CASRSPAYEQYF	TGTGCCAGCCGAAGCCCGGCCTACGAGCAGTACTTC
TRBD1	TRBV7-3	-	TRBJ2-2	CASSLGQGAGELFF	TGTGCCAGCAGCTTAGGACAGGGGGCCGGGGAGCTGTTTTTT
TRBD1	TRBV18	-	TRBJ2-1	CASSPLTGDEQFF	TGTGCCAGCTCACCTCTGACAGGGGATGAGCAGTTCTTC
TRBD2	TRBV27	few	TRBJ2-3	CASRGGGRSTDTQYF	TGTGCCAGCAGGGGCGGGGGGCGGAGCACAGATACGCAGTATTTT
-	TRBV7-9	-	TRBJ1-5	CASSLRVDQPQHF	TGTGCCAGCAGCTTGAGGGTTGATCAGCCCCAGCATTTT
-	TRBV18	-	TRBJ2-2	CASSQGGGTNTGELFF	TGTGCCAGCTCACAGGGCGGAGGGACGAACACCGGGGAGCTGTTTTTT
TRBD1	TRBV6-5	-	TRBJ1-2	CASSSRTGDGGYTF	TGTGCCAGCAGTTCCCGGACAGGAGATGGTGGCTACACCTTC
TRBD1	TRBV9	-	TRBJ1-4	CASSVAEGGGQGGLFF	TGTGCCAGCAGCGTAGCGGAGGGAGGGGGACAGGGAGGACTGTTTTTT
TRBD2	TRBV9	-	TRBJ2-7	CASSSIGTTEQYF	TGTGCCAGCAGCTCAATCGGGACTACCGAGCAGTACTTC
-	TRBV27	-	TRBJ1-1	CASKTESNTEAFF	TGTGCCAGCAAAACAGAATCTAACACTGAAGCTTTCTTT
-	TRBV7-3	-	TRBJ2-7	CASSSSQGNEQYF	TGTGCCAGCAGCTCTTCCCAGGGGAACGAGCAGTACTTC
-	TRBV11-2	-	TRBJ2-7	CASSPQGSPYEQYF	TGTGCCAGCAGCCCCCAGGGGAGTCCCTACGAGCAGTACTTC
TRBD2	TRBV2	-	TRBJ2-7	CASVGLAGYEQYF	TGTGCCAGCGTTGGACTAGCGGGGTACGAGCAGTACTTC
-	TRBV14	-	TRBJ1-2	CASSRSREEGYTF	TGTGCCAGCAGCCGTTCAAGGGAGGAGGGCTACACCTTC
TRBD2	TRBV4-2	-	TRBJ2-3	CASSPTVKTSGFTDTQYF	TGTGCCAGCAGCCCCACCGTTAAGACTAGCGGGTTCACAGATACGCAGTATTTT
-	TRBV2	-	TRBJ2-2	CASSLGENTGELFF	TGTGCCAGCAGTCTCGGGGAGAACACCGGGGAGCTGTTTTTT
TRBD1	TRBV4-1	-	TRBJ1-1	CASSQPGRTGATEAFF	TGCGCCAGCAGCCAACCCGGCCGGACAGGGGCGACTGAAGCTTTCTTT
TRBD1	TRBV10-3	once	TRBJ1-4	CATKPTGGKEKLFF	TGTGCCACTAAACCGACAGGGGGTAAGGAAAAACTGTTTTTT